The 16 T cell receptor beta chains in this list originate from one sample, sequenced in a study of T cell repertoires and HLA-DP antigens. The antigens for these receptors are not known. Here immunoSEQ multiplex PCR was the method, and the copy in TCRdb shows in-frame clones only, minus some. The data hold roughly 110,000 clones, with around 92% observed a single time. Sequencing input: CD4+ T cells from PBMCs. The origin of the receptors is a woman aged 18-29 years in good health and CMV-seronegative.

This rearrangement joins TRBV10-3 to TRBJ1-4, with D perhaps matching TRBD1 (5 bases). The CDR3 sequence is 15 residues long. Germline V CDR1 and CDR2: ENHRY, SYGVKD. V was trimmed by 0 bases and J by 5 bases, leaving 10 bases between them. CDR3 in amino acids: CAISESQSGNEKLFF. Here the CDR3 DNA reads TGTGCCATCAGTGAGTCCCAGTCAGGGAATGAAAAACTGTTTTTT.

This chain joins TRBV27 and TRBJ1-2; 9 nucleotides align to TRBD1. The germline CDR1 and CDR2 sequences are MNHEY and SMNVEV (reference sequence). There are 14 residues in the CDR3. V gave up 2 bases and J gave up 5 bases; unmatched junction bases: 3. The CDR3: CASSLGQGRYGYTF. The CDR3 bases are TGTGCCAGCAGTTTAGGACAGGGGAGGTATGGCTACACCTTC.

V and J are TRBV30 and TRBJ1-5, with a weak D call TRBD1 (6 bases). The CDR3 is 15 residues long. CDR1 and CDR2 (germline): GTSNPN, SVGIG (reference sequence). V was cut by 3 bases and J by 4 bases, with 16 bases left in between. This CDR3 is CAWRAGRGPNQPQHF. CDR3 in DNA: TGTGCCTGGAGGGCCGGTCGGGGGCCTAATCAGCCCCAGCATTTT.

V and J are TRBV9 and TRBJ1-6; D may be TRBD1 (5 bases). Trimming removed 2 bases at V and 7 bases at J, with 13 bases between. CDR3 length: 15 amino acids. Per germline, CDR1 SGDLS and CDR2 YYNGEE. As DNA, the CDR3 is TGTGCCAGCAGCGTGGGGCGTGCGGGGAATTCACCCCTCCACTTT. It specifies CASSVGRAGNSPLHF.

This sequence joins TRBV18 and TRBJ1-1; D not certain. The germline V and J ends were trimmed by 2 bases and 4 bases, with 8 bases remaining between them. CDR1 and CDR2 (germline): KGHSH, LQKENI. The CDR3 is made up of 13 amino acids. The chain's CDR3 is CASSPLVSTEAFF. DNA for the CDR3: TGTGCCAGCTCACCATTGGTAAGCACTGAAGCTTTCTTT.

This clone was seen only a few times. The chain is built from TRBV7-9 and TRBJ2-1, with D perhaps TRBD2 (6 bases). V was clipped by 4 bases and J by 8 bases, with 18 bases between them. Germline V gene data show CDR1 as SEHNR and CDR2 as FQNEAQ (reference sequence). This CDR3 has 15 residues. The CDR3 sequence is CASSSAGTALDEQFF. CDR3 in DNA: TGTGCCAGCAGCTCAGCCGGGACTGCTTTGGATGAGCAGTTCTTC. The full variable domain, in which reference TRBV7-9 and TRBJ2-1 provide the parts outside the CDR3, is DTGVSQNPRHKITKRGQNVTFRCDPISEHNRLYWYRQTLGQGPEFLTYFQNEAQLEKSRLLSDRFSAERPKGSFSTLEIQRTEQGDSAMYLCASSSAGTALDEQFFGPGTRLTVL.

The V gene is TRBV6-5, the J gene TRBJ2-7; the D gene could be TRBD1 or TRBD2 (7 bases each). This CDR3 is built from 16 residues. V was cut by 0 bases and J by 4 bases, with 16 bases left in between. Germline V gene data show CDR1 as MNHEY and CDR2 as SVGAGI. CDR3 coding DNA: TGTGCCAGCAGTTACTCAACCAGGGGGGGCGGGTACGAGCAGTACTTC. Translating it yields CASSYSTRGGGYEQYF.

V gene TRBV29-1 combines with J gene TRBJ1-2; D not certain. In germline, CDR1 is SQVTM, CDR2 ANQGSEA. The CDR3 is 14 amino acids. The CDR3 reads CSVAPRLGDYGYTF. CDR3 in DNA: TGCAGTGTAGCTCCCAGGCTTGGGGACTATGGCTACACCTTC.

The genes are TRBV6-5 and TRBJ1-5, with a tentative D call TRBD1 (5 bases). The CDR3 extends over 15 amino acids. Germline loops: CDR1 MNHEY, CDR2 SVGAGI. Trimming removed 2 bases at V and 3 bases at J, with 11 bases between. The CDR3 DNA reads TGTGCCAGCAGTTACAATTCAGGGTCCAATCAGCCCCAGCATTTT. Its translation: CASSYNSGSNQPQHF.

The table lists this clone with a count of one. The V call is TRBV20-1, the J call TRBJ2-7; D unclear. This CDR3 has 11 residues. CDR1 and CDR2 from the germline V gene are DFQATT and SNEGSKA (reference sequence). The V and J ends lost 3 bases and 4 bases respectively, with 7 bases between them. CDR3 loop: CSARNTYEQYF. In nucleotides, the CDR3 is TGCAGTGCTAGGAACACTTACGAGCAGTACTTC.

As to this clone: A read error may account for a junction end that differs from germline. This chain uses TRBV7-7 with TRBJ2-1; 12 nucleotides align to TRBD2. CDR3 size: 14 residues. Germline V gene lookup returns CDR1 SSHAT and CDR2 FNYEAQ (reference sequence). The CDR3 nucleotides are TGTGCTAGCAGCGCCGGGACTAGCGGGAATGAGCAGTTCTTC. Translating it yields CASSAGTSGNEQFF.

CDR3 residues: CASSRPAGGPNEQFF. For the CDR3, the DNA is TGTGCCAGCAGTAGGCCCGCGGGGGGGCCTAATGAGCAGTTCTTC. The rearrangement joins TRBV25-1 to TRBJ2-1; the match to TRBD2 covers 9 bases. The CDR3 has 15 amino acids. Losses at the gene ends were 5 bases for V and 7 bases for J; bases not matched to a gene: 9. The germline gives CDR1 MGHDK, CDR2 SYGVNS.

This chain links TRBV4-3 with TRBJ2-2; D is unclear. V lost 0 bases and J lost 9, with 11 bases in between. This CDR3 has 14 residues. CDR1 and CDR2 (germline): LGHNA, YSLEER. CDR3 bases: TGCGCCAGCAGCCAAGATCGGGTGGACCGGGAGCTGTTTTTT. As protein: CASSQDRVDRELFF.

The rearrangement uses TRBV6-1 and TRBJ1-1, with D perhaps matching TRBD1 (6 bases). Looked up from germline, CDR1 is MNHNS and CDR2 is SASEGT. The CDR3 has 12 residues. V shed 6 bases and J shed 4 bases, with 9 bases lying between them. CDR3 in DNA: TGTGCCAGCAGCGGAGGGGGCACTGAAGCTTTCTTT. Its protein product is CASSGGGTEAFF.

This chain uses TRBV7-2 with TRBJ2-2; 9 bases map to TRBD1. The CDR3 sequence is 15 residues long. The V gene end was trimmed by 6 bases and the J gene end by 2 bases; junction bases not matched to a gene: 4. In germline, CDR1 is SGHTA, CDR2 FQGNSA. The CDR3 nucleotides read TGTGCCAGCAGATACAGGGGGCTTAACACCGGGGAGCTGTTTTTT. It specifies CASRYRGLNTGELFF.

The chain recombines TRBV27 with TRBJ2-5; D is unclear. CDR3 length: 15 amino acids. Germline loops: CDR1 MNHEY, CDR2 SMNVEV (reference sequence). The V gene lost 2 bases and the J gene lost 5 bases, with 15 bases spanning the gap. The CDR3 DNA reads TGTGCCAGCAGTTTAACTGGACCCCAGCCGGAGACCCAGTACTTC. Protein: CASSLTGPQPETQYF.